This T cell receptor (beta chain) was found in a study of blood T cell repertoires in COVID-19. About the study: COVID-19 samples from acute and convalescent phases originated in the United States, Italy and Spain. From T cells, B-cell-depleted T cells, or PBMCs came the material, which was cDNA or gDNA.

Authors' methods: Amplifying reference gene primers gave estimates of nucleated cell counts. Repertoires were generated with immunoSEQ multiplex PCR, while TCRdb's copy carries only in-frame clones and drops some. From that table come the V and J calls and clone size; the DNA was used to work out D and trimming. This sample yields some 75,000 clones, of which 65% to 85% are seen a single time; roughly 13% belongs to the top ten. Seattle researchers signed up patients amid active infection and tracked them longitudinally. CDR1 is GTSNPN, CDR2 SVGIG, per germline (reference sequence). With 3 bases removed from V and 4 bases from J, the gap between germline ends came to 7 bases. This CDR3 is 13 amino acids long.

The TCR sequence derives from a man aged 45-65 years with COVID-19, enrolled during active disease. The chain carries TRBV30 and TRBJ1-6; D ambiguous. The sample taken for sequencing was peripheral blood. CDR3 sequence reads: CAWRDSYNSPLHF. CDR3 coding DNA: TGTGCCTGGAGAGACTCTTATAATTCACCCCTCCACTTT.